The 9 T cell receptor beta chains given below trace back to one sample, sequenced in a study of cytomegalovirus exposure and HLA in healthy donors (dated by TCRdb to about 2017). Receptor amplification or capture employed the immunoSEQ multiplex PCR assay. For the multiplex PCR, a mixture combining 60 forward primers for TCR Vbeta segments and 13 reverse primers for TCR Jbeta segments was used. Held by TCRdb, this immuneACCESS table contains in-frame sequences only and omits some clones. Under half of the omission traces to an unresolved V gene where checked; the cause of the rest is unknown. Recorded for this sample are around 200,000 clones; roughly 80% of them occurred a single time. 1.6% of the sample belongs to the ten largest clones. The sample comprised PBMCs. Source of these receptors: a man aged 50-60 years in good health and CMV-seronegative.

The genes are TRBV2 and TRBJ2-7; TRBD1 aligns across 9 bases. Germline V gene data show CDR1 as SNHLY and CDR2 as FYNNEI. The CDR3 is 13 amino acids. The ends lost 6 bases at V and 3 bases at J; junction bases unmatched: 3. DNA for the CDR3: TGTGCCAGCAGGTCGGGACAGGGCTACGAGCAGTACTTC. As protein: CASRSGQGYEQYF. The full variable domain, its missing parts supplied by reference TRBV2 and TRBJ2-7, is EPEVTQTPSHQVTQMGQEVILRCVPISNHLYFYWYRQILGQKVEFLVSFYNNEISEKSEIFDDQFSVERPDGSNFTLKIRSTKLEDSAMYFCASRSGQGYEQYFGPGTRLTVT.

The chain links TRBV7-9 to TRBJ2-7; 8 nucleotides match TRBD2. The trim removed 5 bases at V and 7 bases at J, leaving 10 bases unmatched. Per the germline V gene, CDR1 is SEHNR and CDR2 is FQNEAQ (reference sequence). The CDR3 has 14 residues. The CDR3 DNA follows: TGTGCCAGCAGCCCCCGGGGGGGCCTCGGGGAGCAGTACTTC. Its protein product is CASSPRGGLGEQYF.

This clone was counted between two and nine times. V usage is TRBV4-1 and J usage is TRBJ2-6, with TRBD1 matching over 7 bases. This CDR3 contains 16 residues. V trimming: 2 bases; J trimming: 2 bases; junction bases outside the gene matches: 3. Germline CDR1 is MGHRA and CDR2 is YSYEKL. In nucleotides, the CDR3 is TGCGCCAGCAGCCAACCAGACAGGGCTGGGGCCAACGTCCTGACTTTC. Protein product: CASSQPDRAGANVLTF.

The chain is built from TRBV30 and TRBJ2-5; 7 bases line up with TRBD1. V gave up 0 bases and J gave up 1 base; unmatched junction bases: 5. The CDR3 runs to 15 residues. Germline-derived CDR1 and CDR2 are GTSNPN and SVGIG (reference sequence). Here the CDR3 reads CAWSVPGTAQETQYF. CDR3 DNA: TGTGCCTGGAGTGTCCCCGGGACAGCCCAAGAGACCCAGTACTTC. Supplemented by reference TRBV30 and TRBJ2-5, the full variable domain reads SQTIHQWPATLVQPVGSPLSLECTVEGTSNPNLYWYRQAAGRGLQLLFYSVGIGQISSEVPQNLSASRPQDRQFILSSKKLLLSDSGFYLCAWSVPGTAQETQYFGPGTRLLVL.

The chain employs TRBV7-2 and TRBJ1-2, with 10 bases aligning to TRBD1. V gave up 5 bases and J gave up 4 bases; unmatched junction bases: 7. There are 15 residues in the CDR3. Germline CDR1 is SGHTA and CDR2 is FQGNSA. DNA of the CDR3: TGTGCCAGCAGCCCGATCCGGACAGGGGGCTATGGCTACACCTTC. Amino acids: CASSPIRTGGYGYTF.

The chain has TRBV6-6 and TRBJ1-5, with a tentative D call TRBD1 (6 bases). Trimming removed 0 bases from V and 2 bases from J, with 8 bases in between. Germline V gene lookup returns CDR1 MNHNY and CDR2 SVGAGI (reference sequence). This CDR3 region has 15 residues. CDR3 coding DNA: TGTGCCAGCAGTTACTCAACAGGGCGCAATCAGCCCCAGCATTTT. This codes for CASSYSTGRNQPQHF.

Notes on this clone: This sample also contains other DNA sequences that code for the same CDR3. The rearrangement joins TRBV28 to TRBJ2-3; 11 nucleotides agree with TRBD1. The junction had 1 base not matched to a gene; V was cut back by 6 bases and J by 2 bases. CDR3 length equals 14 residues. Looked up from germline, CDR1 is MDHEN and CDR2 is SYDVKM. CDR3 sequence: CASSGQGATDTQYF. In DNA, the CDR3 is TGTGCCAGCAGCGGACAGGGGGCCACAGATACGCAGTATTTT.

CDR3 loop: CASSPSTGSDEQFF. The CDR3 DNA reads TGTGCCAGTAGCCCATCGACAGGGTCGGACGAGCAGTTCTTC. The chain employs TRBV19 and TRBJ2-1; 7 bases align to TRBD1. V gave up 6 bases and J gave up 10 bases; unmatched junction bases: 12. There are 14 residues in the CDR3. Germline CDR1 LNHDA, CDR2 SQIVND (reference sequence).

The chain recombines TRBV7-2 with TRBJ1-5, with a possible D match to TRBD1 (6 bases). Trimming left V 2 bases short and J 4 bases short, with 9 bases between. Germline lookup yields CDR1 SGHTA and CDR2 FQGNSA. This CDR3 has 14 residues. CDR3 in DNA: TGTGCCAGCAGCTTAAAGGGGGAGAATCAGCCCCAGCATTTT. Translated: CASSLKGENQPQHF.